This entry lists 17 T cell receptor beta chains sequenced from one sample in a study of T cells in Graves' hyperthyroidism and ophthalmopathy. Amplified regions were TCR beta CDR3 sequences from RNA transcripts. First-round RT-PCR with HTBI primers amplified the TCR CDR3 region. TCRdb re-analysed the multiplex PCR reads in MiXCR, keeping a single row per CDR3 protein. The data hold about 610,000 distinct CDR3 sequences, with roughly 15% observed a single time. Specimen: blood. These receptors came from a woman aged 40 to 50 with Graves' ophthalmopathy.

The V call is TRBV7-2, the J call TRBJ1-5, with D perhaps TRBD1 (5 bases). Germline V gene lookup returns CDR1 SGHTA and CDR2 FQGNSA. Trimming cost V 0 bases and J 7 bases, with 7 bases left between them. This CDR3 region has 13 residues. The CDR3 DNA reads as TGTGCCAGCAGCTTAGCCAGGGTCCAGCCCCAGCATTTT. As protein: CASSLARVQPQHF.

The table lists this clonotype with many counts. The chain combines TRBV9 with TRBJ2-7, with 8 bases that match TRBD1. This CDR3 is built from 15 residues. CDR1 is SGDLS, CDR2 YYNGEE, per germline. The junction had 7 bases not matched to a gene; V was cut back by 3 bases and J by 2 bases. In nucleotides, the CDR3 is TGTGCCAGCAGCGCCGGACAGGGCCCTACCTACGAGCAGTACTTC. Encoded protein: CASSAGQGPTYEQYF.

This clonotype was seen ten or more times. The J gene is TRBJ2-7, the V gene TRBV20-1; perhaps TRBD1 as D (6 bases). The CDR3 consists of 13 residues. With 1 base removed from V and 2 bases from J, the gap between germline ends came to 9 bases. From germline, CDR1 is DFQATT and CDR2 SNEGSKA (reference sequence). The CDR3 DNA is TGCAGTGCTAGAGCTGGACAGCCCTACGAGCAGTACTTC. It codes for CSARAGQPYEQYF.

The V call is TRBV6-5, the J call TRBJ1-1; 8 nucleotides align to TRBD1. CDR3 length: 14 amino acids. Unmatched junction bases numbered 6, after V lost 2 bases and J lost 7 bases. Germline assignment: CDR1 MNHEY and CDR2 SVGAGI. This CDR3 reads CASSYGPGGFEAFF. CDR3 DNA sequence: TGTGCCAGCAGTTACGGGCCAGGGGGCTTTGAAGCTTTCTTT.

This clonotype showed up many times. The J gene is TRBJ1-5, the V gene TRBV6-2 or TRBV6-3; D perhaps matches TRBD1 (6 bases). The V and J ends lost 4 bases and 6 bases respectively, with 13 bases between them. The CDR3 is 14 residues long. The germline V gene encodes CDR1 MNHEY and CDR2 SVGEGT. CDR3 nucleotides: TGTGCCAGCAGTTTGACAGGAACCCCTCAGCCCCAGCATTTT. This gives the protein CASSLTGTPQPQHF.

CDR3 in amino acids: CASSLRGGTSGIGETQYF. CDR3 bases: TGTGCCAGCAGTTTAAGGGGGGGGACTAGCGGGATTGGAGAGACCCAGTACTTC. The chain employs TRBV12-3 or TRBV12-4 and TRBJ2-5; TRBD2 matches at 13 bases. The CDR3 has 18 amino acids. Trimming cost V 2 bases and J 4 bases; bases outside gene matches: 10.

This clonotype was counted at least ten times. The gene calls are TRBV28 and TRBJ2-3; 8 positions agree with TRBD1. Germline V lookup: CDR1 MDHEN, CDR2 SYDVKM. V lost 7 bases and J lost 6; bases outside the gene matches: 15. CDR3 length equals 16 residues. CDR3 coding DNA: TGTGCCAGCATCCCTTCCACGACAGGGGATGAGGATACGCAGTATTTT. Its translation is CASIPSTTGDEDTQYF. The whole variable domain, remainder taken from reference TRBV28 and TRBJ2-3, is DVKVTQSSRYLVKRTGEKVFLECVQDMDHENMFWYRQDPGLGLRLIYFSYDVKMKEKGDIPEGYSVSREKKERFSLILESASTNQTSMYLCASIPSTTGDEDTQYFGPGTRLTVL.

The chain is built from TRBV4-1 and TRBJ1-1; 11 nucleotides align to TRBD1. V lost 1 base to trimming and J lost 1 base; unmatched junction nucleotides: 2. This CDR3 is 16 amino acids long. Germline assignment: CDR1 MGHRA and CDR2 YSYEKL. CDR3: CASSQAGTGGNTEAFF. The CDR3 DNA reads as TGCGCCAGCAGCCAAGCCGGGACAGGGGGGAACACTGAAGCTTTCTTT.

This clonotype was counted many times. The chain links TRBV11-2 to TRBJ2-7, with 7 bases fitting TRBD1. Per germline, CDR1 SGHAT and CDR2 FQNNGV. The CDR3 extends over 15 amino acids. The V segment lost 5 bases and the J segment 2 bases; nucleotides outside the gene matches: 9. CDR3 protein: CASSASGQSAYEQYF. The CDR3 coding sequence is TGTGCCAGCAGCGCCTCGGGACAGTCAGCCTACGAGCAGTACTTC.

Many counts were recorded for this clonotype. CDR3 DNA: TGTGCCAGCAGTTACATAGCGGGAGGGCCATCGACGGGAGATACGCAGTATTTT. Encoded protein: CASSYIAGGPSTGDTQYF. The chain carries TRBV6-2 or TRBV6-3 and TRBJ2-3, with 11 bases fitting TRBD2. The CDR3 is 18 residues long. After removal of 2 bases from V and 5 bases from J, the junction contained 12 bases not matched to a gene. CDR1 and CDR2 from the germline V gene are MNHEY and SVGEGT.

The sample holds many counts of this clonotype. In nucleotides, the CDR3 is TGTGCCAGCAGCCTAGCATGGACAGGGGCTCAGCCCCAGCATTTT. As protein: CASSLAWTGAQPQHF. The chain has TRBV2 and TRBJ1-5; TRBD1 matches at 9 bases. Trimming removed 6 bases from V and 6 bases from J; junction bases left unmatched: 9. Germline V gives CDR1 SNHLY, CDR2 FYNNEI. The CDR3 is 15 amino acids.

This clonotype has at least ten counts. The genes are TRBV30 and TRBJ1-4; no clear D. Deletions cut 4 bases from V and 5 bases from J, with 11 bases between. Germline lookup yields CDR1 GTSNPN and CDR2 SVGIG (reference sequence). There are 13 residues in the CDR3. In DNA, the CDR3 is TGTGCCTGGAAATGGGGAACGAATGAAAAACTGTTTTTT. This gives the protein CAWKWGTNEKLFF.

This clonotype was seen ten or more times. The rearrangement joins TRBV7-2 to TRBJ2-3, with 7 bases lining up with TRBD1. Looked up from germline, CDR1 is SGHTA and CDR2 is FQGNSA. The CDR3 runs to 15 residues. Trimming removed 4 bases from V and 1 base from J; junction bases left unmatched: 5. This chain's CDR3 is CASSSRTGGTDTQYF. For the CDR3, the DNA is TGTGCCAGCAGCTCCCGGACAGGTGGCACAGATACGCAGTATTTT.

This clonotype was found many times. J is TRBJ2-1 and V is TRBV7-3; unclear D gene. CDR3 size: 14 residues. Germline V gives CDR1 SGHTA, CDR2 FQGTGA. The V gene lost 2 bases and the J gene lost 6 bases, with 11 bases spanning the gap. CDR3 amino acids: CASSLDSSRNEQFF. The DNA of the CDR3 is TGTGCCAGCAGCTTAGACTCTAGTCGCAATGAGCAGTTCTTC.

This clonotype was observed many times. This CDR3 is CASSPRPAEETQYF. As DNA, the CDR3 is TGTGCCAGCTCACCACGGCCAGCGGAGGAGACCCAGTACTTC. The genes are TRBV18 and TRBJ2-5; D is perhaps TRBD2 (5 bases). Germline V gene data show CDR1 as KGHSH and CDR2 as LQKENI. There are 14 residues in the CDR3. Between the trimmed V and J ends, which lost 1 base and 5 bases, there was a span of 11 bases. The full variable domain, with the rest looked up from reference TRBV18 and TRBJ2-5, is NAGVMQNPRHLVRRRGQEARLRCSPMKGHSHVYWYRQLPEEGLKFMVYLQKENIIDESGMPKERFSAEFPKEGPSILRIQQVVRGDSAAYFCASSPRPAEETQYFGPGTRLLVL.

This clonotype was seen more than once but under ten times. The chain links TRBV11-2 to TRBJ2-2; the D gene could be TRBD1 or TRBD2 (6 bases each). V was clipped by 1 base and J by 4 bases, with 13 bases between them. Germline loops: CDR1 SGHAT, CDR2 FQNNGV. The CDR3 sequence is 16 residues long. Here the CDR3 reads CASSLVRGPGTGELFF. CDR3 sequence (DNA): TGTGCCAGCAGCTTAGTTCGGGGGCCGGGCACCGGGGAGCTGTTTTTT.

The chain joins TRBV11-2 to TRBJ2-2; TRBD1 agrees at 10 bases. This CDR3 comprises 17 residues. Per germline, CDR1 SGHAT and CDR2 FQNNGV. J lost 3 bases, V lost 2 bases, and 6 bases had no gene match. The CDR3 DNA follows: TGTGCCAGCAGCTTATCGGGTGGGACAGGGGACACCGGGGAGCTGTTTTTT. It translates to CASSLSGGTGDTGELFF.